Below are 19 T cell receptor beta chains sequenced from a single sample in a study of blood T cell repertoires in COVID-19. TCRdb's copy holds only in-frame clones and misses some; the assay was immunoSEQ multiplex PCR. Of tens of thousands of clones listed, over 60% are singletons. The sequenced material came from peripheral blood. The receptor source for this set is a man aged 25 to 45 with COVID-19, enrolled during active disease.

The V and J genes are TRBV27 and TRBJ2-5, with a weak D call TRBD1 (5 bases). Per germline, CDR1 MNHEY and CDR2 SMNVEV (reference sequence). V was shortened by 8 bases and J by 2 bases, with 15 bases between the two germline ends. The CDR3 totals 14 residues. CDR3 nucleotides: TGTGCCAGCCCCAGGGTAGGGGTTCAAGAGACCCAGTACTTC. Translated: CASPRVGVQETQYF.

This clone has just one count. The gene calls are TRBV18 and TRBJ1-5; D is ambiguous. Germline values: CDR1 KGHSH, CDR2 LQKENI. Deletions cut 1 base from V and 4 bases from J, with 8 bases between. This CDR3 region has 14 residues. This chain's CDR3 is CASSPRRDNQPQHF. The CDR3 DNA reads as TGTGCCAGCTCACCACGGAGAGATAATCAGCCCCAGCATTTT. Based on the CDR3 plus reference TRBV18 and TRBJ1-5, the full variable domain is NAGVMQNPRHLVRRRGQEARLRCSPMKGHSHVYWYRQLPEEGLKFMVYLQKENIIDESGMPKERFSAEFPKEGPSILRIQQVVRGDSAAYFCASSPRRDNQPQHFGDGTRLSIL.

V is TRBV5-6 and J is TRBJ2-7, with 8 positions matching TRBD2. The V gene end was trimmed by 7 bases and the J gene end by 2 bases; junction bases not matched to a gene: 11. CDR3 length equals 15 residues. The germline CDR1 and CDR2 sequences are SGHDT and YYEEEE. CDR3: CASGGLEREPYEQYF. CDR3 nucleotide sequence: TGTGCCAGCGGGGGGCTTGAGCGGGAGCCCTACGAGCAGTACTTC.

This clone was picked up a small number of times. Additional DNA sequences in this sample encode the identical CDR3. The rearrangement joins TRBV6-5 to TRBJ2-2, with a tentative D call TRBD2 (6 bases). The CDR3 has 15 amino acids. CDR1 MNHEY and CDR2 SVGAGI come from the germline V gene. The V end was cut by 6 bases, the J end by 2 bases, with 13 bases between. CDR3 DNA: TGTGCCAGCAGAAGACCTAGCGCCAACACCGGGGAGCTGTTTTTT. Protein: CASRRPSANTGELFF.

This clone is a singleton in its sample. This sequence joins TRBV6-5 and TRBJ2-7; possibly TRBD2 for D (5 bases). The germline CDR1 and CDR2 sequences are MNHEY and SVGAGI. Trimming shortened V by 6 bases and J by 3 bases, and 15 bases separated the two germline ends. The CDR3 is made up of 14 amino acids. The CDR3 DNA is TGTGCCAGCAGGTCCTTGGACTCCTACTACGAGCAGTACTTC. This codes for CASRSLDSYYEQYF.

The chain employs TRBV11-2 and TRBJ1-5; no reliable D call. V gave up 5 bases and J gave up 5 bases, with 10 bases separating them. This CDR3 is 13 amino acids long. Germline V CDR1 and CDR2: SGHAT, FQNNGV. The CDR3 loop is CASSPYYDQPQHF. CDR3 DNA: TGTGCCAGCAGCCCTTACTACGATCAGCCCCAGCATTTT.

This clone appeared once. The chain joins TRBV12-3 or TRBV12-4 to TRBJ2-1; 9 positions match TRBD1. The V segment lost 6 bases and the J segment 3 bases; nucleotides outside the gene matches: 0. The CDR3 contains 13 residues. CDR3 coding DNA: TGTGCCAGCAGGGGACAGGGCTACAATGAGCAGTTCTTC. Its translation is CASRGQGYNEQFF.

J is TRBJ1-5 and V is TRBV29-1, with TRBD1 identical over 8 bases. After removal of 6 bases from V and 6 bases from J, the junction contained 10 bases not matched to a gene. CDR3 length: 14 amino acids. The germline gives CDR1 SQVTM, CDR2 ANQGSEA. CDR3 bases: TGCAGCGTCCTGACAGGGGCTCGGGGTCAGCCCCAGCATTTT. It yields the protein CSVLTGARGQPQHF.

The chain uses TRBV5-1 and TRBJ2-5; 12 positions match TRBD2. CDR1 and CDR2 from the germline V gene are SGHRS and YFSETQ. CDR3 length: 16 amino acids. Trimming at V came to 3 bases and at J to 2 bases, leaving 5 bases not matched to a gene. The DNA for the CDR3 is TGCGCCAGCAGCTCGGGACTAGCGGGTAGACAAGAGACCCAGTACTTC. Encoded protein: CASSSGLAGRQETQYF.

The rearrangement uses TRBV9 and TRBJ2-1, with TRBD2 matching 13 bases. The V and J ends lost 2 bases and 2 bases, in that order; junction bases with no gene match: 4. The CDR3 covers 17 residues. Germline V gene lookup returns CDR1 SGDLS and CDR2 YYNGEE. CDR3 DNA sequence: TGTGCCAGCAGCGTCGGACTAGCGGGAGTCCCCTACAATGAGCAGTTCTTC. Amino acid sequence: CASSVGLAGVPYNEQFF.

The CDR3 DNA is TGTGCCAGCAGCCTCCCACAGCTGAACTATGGCTACACCTTC. This codes for CASSLPQLNYGYTF. This chain uses TRBV5-6 with TRBJ1-2; no reliable D call. The length of the CDR3 is 14 residues. The ends were cut back, 4 bases at V and 2 bases at J, with 12 bases in the middle. Germline CDR1 is SGHDT and CDR2 is YYEEEE.

A few counts support this clone. The chain uses TRBV18 and TRBJ1-4; D gene unclear. Germline V gene lookup returns CDR1 KGHSH and CDR2 LQKENI. The CDR3 consists of 12 residues. Trimming left V 2 bases short and J 12 bases short, with 10 bases between. DNA of the CDR3: TGTGCCAGCTCACCAGACTCTGAGGAACTGTTTTTT. Amino acid sequence: CASSPDSEELFF.

The CDR3 loop is CSVVLQGLTGELFF. Here the CDR3 DNA reads TGCAGCGTTGTCTTACAGGGGCTTACCGGGGAGCTGTTTTTT. This chain joins TRBV29-1 and TRBJ2-2, with 7 bases identical to TRBD1. Germline lookup yields CDR1 SQVTM and CDR2 ANQGSEA. V lost 4 bases, J lost 5 bases, and 7 bases stayed unmatched. The CDR3 contains 14 residues.

This clone was detected a few times. J is TRBJ1-5 and V is TRBV4-1; D gene uncertain. Per the germline V gene, CDR1 is MGHRA and CDR2 is YSYEKL. Trimming removed 4 bases from V and 0 bases from J, with 13 bases in between. The CDR3 has 16 amino acids. The CDR3 spells CASSPGGLISNQPQHF. The CDR3 coding sequence is TGCGCCAGCAGCCCCGGCGGACTGATTAGCAATCAGCCCCAGCATTTT.

The chain recombines TRBV2 with TRBJ1-5, with D perhaps TRBD1 (6 bases). Germline CDR1 is SNHLY and CDR2 is FYNNEI. The CDR3 covers 16 residues. The V end lost 3 bases, the J end lost 4 bases, and 16 bases lay between the germline ends. The CDR3 here is CASSEGLGQGNQPQHF. The CDR3 DNA sequence: TGTGCCAGCAGTGAGGGGCTTGGGCAGGGGAATCAGCCCCAGCATTTT.

The genes are TRBV4-3 and TRBJ1-1; 7 positions match TRBD1. Germline loops: CDR1 LGHNA, CDR2 YSLEER. V gave up 4 bases and J gave up 4 bases; unmatched junction bases: 9. This CDR3 comprises 15 residues. In DNA, the CDR3 is TGCGCCAGCAGCCCAGGGACAGTGGATCCCACTGAAGCTTTCTTT. Translated: CASSPGTVDPTEAFF.

This clone occurred once. Germline and junction disagree at one end, which may indicate a read error. The J gene is TRBJ2-5, the V gene TRBV28, with 9 bases matching TRBD1. The germline V gene encodes CDR1 MDHEN and CDR2 SYDVKM. This CDR3 has 13 residues. In DNA, the CDR3 is TGTACCAGCAGAGGACAGGGGAGCGAGACCCAGTACTTC. This codes for CTSRGQGSETQYF. The full variable domain, with the rest looked up from reference TRBV28 and TRBJ2-5, is DVKVTQSSRYLVKRTGEKVFLECVQDMDHENMFWYRQDPGLGLRLIYFSYDVKMKEKGDIPEGYSVSREKKERFSLILESASTNQTSMYLCTSRGQGSETQYFGPGTRLLVL.

The chain combines TRBV6-5 with TRBJ1-2; tentatively, D is TRBD1 (6 bases). CDR3 size: 15 residues. Germline assignment: CDR1 MNHEY and CDR2 SVGAGI. Trimming removed 2 bases from V and 8 bases from J, with 18 bases in between. This CDR3 is CASSYLGSGDVGYTF. The CDR3 DNA reads as TGTGCCAGCAGTTACCTCGGGTCAGGGGATGTCGGCTACACCTTC.

The chain joins TRBV7-2 to TRBJ2-1, with TRBD2 matching 11 bases. The trim removed 5 bases at V and 5 bases at J, leaving 5 bases unmatched. CDR3 length equals 15 residues. Germline CDR1 SGHTA, CDR2 FQGNSA. The CDR3 protein is CASSNLAGGNNEQFF. CDR3 nucleotide sequence: TGTGCCAGCAGCAACCTAGCGGGGGGAAACAATGAGCAGTTCTTC.